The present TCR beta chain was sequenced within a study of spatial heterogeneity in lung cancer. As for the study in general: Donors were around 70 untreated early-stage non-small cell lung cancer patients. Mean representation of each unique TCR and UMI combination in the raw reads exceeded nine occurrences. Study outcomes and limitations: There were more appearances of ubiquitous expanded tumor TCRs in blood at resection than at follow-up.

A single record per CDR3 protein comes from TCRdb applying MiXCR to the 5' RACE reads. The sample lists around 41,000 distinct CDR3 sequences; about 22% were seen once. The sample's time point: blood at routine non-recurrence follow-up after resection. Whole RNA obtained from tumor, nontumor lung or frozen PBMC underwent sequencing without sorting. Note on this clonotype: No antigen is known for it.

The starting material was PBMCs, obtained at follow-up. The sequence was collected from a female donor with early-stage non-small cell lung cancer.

CDR3 DNA: TGCAGCGCGGGGGACACTGAAGCTTTCTTT. Translating it yields CSAGDTEAFF. V and J are TRBV29-1 and TRBJ1-1; maybe TRBD1 (5 bases). Per germline, CDR1 SQVTM and CDR2 ANQGSEA. V lost 7 bases to trimming and J lost 3 bases, with 6 bases between them. The CDR3 length is 10 residues.